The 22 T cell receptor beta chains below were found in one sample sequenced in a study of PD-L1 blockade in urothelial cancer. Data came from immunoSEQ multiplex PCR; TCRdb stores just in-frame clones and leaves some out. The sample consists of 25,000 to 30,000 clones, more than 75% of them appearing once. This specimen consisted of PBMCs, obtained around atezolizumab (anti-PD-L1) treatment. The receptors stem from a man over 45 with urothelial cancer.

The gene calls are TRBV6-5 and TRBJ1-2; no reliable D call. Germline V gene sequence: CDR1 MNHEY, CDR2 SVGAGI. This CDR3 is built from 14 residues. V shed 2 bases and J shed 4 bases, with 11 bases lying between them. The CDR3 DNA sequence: TGTGCCAGCAGTTACGATTCCAGCGGCTATGGCTACACCTTC. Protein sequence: CASSYDSSGYGYTF.

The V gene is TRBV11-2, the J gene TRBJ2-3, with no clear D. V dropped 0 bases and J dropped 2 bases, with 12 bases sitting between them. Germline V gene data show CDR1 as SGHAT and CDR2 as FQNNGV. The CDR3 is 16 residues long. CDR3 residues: CASSLDYGPATDTQYF. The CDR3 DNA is TGTGCCAGCAGCTTAGATTATGGGCCCGCCACAGATACGCAGTATTTT.

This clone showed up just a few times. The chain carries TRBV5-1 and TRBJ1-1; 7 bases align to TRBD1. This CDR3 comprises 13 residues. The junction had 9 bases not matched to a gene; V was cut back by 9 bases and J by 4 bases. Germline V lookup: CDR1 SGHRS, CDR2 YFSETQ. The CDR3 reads CATRDRDLTEAFF. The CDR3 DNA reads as TGCGCCACCAGAGACAGGGACCTCACTGAAGCTTTCTTT.

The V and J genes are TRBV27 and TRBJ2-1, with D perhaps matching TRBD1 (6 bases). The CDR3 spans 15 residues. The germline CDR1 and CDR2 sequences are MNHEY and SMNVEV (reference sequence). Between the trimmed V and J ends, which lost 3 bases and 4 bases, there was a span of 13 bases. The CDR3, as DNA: TGTGCCAGCAGTTTTGGGGTTAGGGGGTACAATGAGCAGTTCTTC. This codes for CASSFGVRGYNEQFF.

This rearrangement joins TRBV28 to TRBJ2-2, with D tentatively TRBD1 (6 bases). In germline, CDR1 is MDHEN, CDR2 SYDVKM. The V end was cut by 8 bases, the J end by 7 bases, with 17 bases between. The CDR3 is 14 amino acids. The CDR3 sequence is CASGGNVVSGELFF. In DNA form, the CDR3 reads TGTGCCAGCGGGGGCAATGTCGTTAGCGGGGAGCTGTTTTTT.

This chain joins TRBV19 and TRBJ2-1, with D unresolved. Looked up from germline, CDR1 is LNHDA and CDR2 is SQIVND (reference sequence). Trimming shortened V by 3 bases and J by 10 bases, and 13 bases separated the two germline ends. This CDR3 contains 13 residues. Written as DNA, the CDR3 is TGTGCCAGTAGTATCCCGGGTCCGATGGAGCAGTTCTTC. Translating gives CASSIPGPMEQFF.

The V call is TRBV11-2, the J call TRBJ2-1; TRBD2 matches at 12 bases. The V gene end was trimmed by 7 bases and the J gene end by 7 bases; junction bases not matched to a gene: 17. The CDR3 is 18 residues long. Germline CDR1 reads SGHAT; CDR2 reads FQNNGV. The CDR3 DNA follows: TGTGCCAGCACCGGGGGAGGGCTAGCGGGGGGGCGGTGGAATGAGCAGTTCTTC. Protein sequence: CASTGGGLAGGRWNEQFF.

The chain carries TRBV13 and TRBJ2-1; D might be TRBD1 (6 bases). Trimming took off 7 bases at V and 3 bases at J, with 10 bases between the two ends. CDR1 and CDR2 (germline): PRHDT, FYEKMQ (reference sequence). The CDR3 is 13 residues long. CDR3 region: CASKGHNYNEQFF. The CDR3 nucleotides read TGTGCCAGCAAGGGACATAACTACAATGAGCAGTTCTTC. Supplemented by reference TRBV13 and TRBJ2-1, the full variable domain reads AAGVIQSPRHLIKEKRETATLKCYPIPRHDTVYWYQQGPGQDPQFLISFYEKMQSDKGSIPDRFSAQQFSDYHSELNMSSLELGDSALYFCASKGHNYNEQFFGPGTRLTVL.

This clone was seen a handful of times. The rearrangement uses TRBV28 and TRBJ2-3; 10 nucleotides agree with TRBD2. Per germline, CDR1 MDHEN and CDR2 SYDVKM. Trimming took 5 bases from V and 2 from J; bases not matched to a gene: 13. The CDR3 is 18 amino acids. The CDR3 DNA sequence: TGTGCCAGCAGTGAACCCTGGTATAGCGGGAGGAACACAGATACGCAGTATTTT. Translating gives CASSEPWYSGRNTDTQYF. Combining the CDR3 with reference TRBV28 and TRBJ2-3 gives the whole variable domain DVKVTQSSRYLVKRTGEKVFLECVQDMDHENMFWYRQDPGLGLRLIYFSYDVKMKEKGDIPEGYSVSREKKERFSLILESASTNQTSMYLCASSEPWYSGRNTDTQYFGPGTRLTVL.

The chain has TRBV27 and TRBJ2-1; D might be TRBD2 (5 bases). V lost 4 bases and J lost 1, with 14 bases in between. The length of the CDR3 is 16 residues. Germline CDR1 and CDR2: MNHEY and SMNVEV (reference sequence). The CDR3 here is CASSSLTRRSYNEQFF. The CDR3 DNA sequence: TGTGCCAGCAGTTCGCTCACCCGGAGGTCCTACAATGAGCAGTTCTTC.

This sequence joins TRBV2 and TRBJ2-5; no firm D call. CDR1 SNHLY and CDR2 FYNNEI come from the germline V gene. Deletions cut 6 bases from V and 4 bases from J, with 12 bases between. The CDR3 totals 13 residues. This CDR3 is CASRSRGTETQYF. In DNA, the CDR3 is TGTGCCAGCAGGTCCAGAGGTACAGAGACCCAGTACTTC.

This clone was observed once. The CDR3 region is CASQFIPNRDPSGANVLTF. CDR3 nucleotides: TGTGCCAGCCAGTTCATCCCAAACAGGGACCCCTCTGGGGCCAACGTCCTGACTTTC. This chain connects TRBV18 to TRBJ2-6; TRBD1 is a possible D gene (6 bases). Germline values: CDR1 KGHSH, CDR2 LQKENI. The CDR3 spans 19 residues. Trimming pared 8 bases from V and 0 bases from J, leaving 23 bases between.

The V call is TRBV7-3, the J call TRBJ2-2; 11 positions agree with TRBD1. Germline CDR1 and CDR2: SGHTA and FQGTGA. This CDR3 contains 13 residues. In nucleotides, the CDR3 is TGTGCAAGTGGACAGGGGGCAACCGGGGAGCTGTTTTTT. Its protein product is CASGQGATGELFF.

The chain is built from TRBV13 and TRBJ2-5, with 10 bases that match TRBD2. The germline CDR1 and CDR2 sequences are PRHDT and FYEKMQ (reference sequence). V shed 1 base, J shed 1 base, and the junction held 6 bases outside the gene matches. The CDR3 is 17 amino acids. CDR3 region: CASSLVGLAGGQETQYF. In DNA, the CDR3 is TGTGCCAGCAGCTTAGTAGGGTTAGCGGGAGGCCAAGAGACCCAGTACTTC. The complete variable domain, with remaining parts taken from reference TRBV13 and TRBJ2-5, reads AAGVIQSPRHLIKEKRETATLKCYPIPRHDTVYWYQQGPGQDPQFLISFYEKMQSDKGSIPDRFSAQQFSDYHSELNMSSLELGDSALYFCASSLVGLAGGQETQYFGPGTRLLVL.

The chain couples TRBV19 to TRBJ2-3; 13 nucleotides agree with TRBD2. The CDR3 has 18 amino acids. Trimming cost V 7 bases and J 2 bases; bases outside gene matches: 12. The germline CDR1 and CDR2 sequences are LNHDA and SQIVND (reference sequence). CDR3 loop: CASTPSPLAGGFTDTQYF. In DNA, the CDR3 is TGTGCCAGTACCCCATCCCCACTAGCGGGAGGGTTCACAGATACGCAGTATTTT.

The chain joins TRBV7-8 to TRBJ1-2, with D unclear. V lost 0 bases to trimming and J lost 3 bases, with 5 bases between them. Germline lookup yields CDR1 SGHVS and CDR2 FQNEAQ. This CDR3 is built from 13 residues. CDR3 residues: CASSLARDYGYTF. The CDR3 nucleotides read TGTGCCAGCAGCTTAGCCCGGGACTATGGCTACACCTTC.

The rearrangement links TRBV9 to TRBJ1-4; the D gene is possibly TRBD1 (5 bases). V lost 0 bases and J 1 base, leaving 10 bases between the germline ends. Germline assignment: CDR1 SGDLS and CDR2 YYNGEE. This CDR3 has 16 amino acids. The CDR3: CASSVAPGQTNEKLFF. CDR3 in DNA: TGTGCCAGCAGCGTAGCCCCAGGGCAAACTAATGAAAAACTGTTTTTT.

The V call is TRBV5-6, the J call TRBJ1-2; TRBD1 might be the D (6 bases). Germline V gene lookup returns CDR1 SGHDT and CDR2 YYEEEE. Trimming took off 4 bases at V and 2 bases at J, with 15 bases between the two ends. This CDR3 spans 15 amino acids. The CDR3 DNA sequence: TGTGCCAGCAGCACGCGGCGGACAGCCAACTATGGCTACACCTTC. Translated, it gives CASSTRRTANYGYTF.

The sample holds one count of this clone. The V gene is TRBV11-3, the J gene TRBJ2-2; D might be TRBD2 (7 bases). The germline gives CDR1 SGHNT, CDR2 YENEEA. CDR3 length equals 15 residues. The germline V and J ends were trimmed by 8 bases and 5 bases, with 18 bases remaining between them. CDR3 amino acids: CASASGDYSTGELFF. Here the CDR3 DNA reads TGTGCCAGCGCCTCAGGGGACTACTCGACCGGGGAGCTGTTTTTT.

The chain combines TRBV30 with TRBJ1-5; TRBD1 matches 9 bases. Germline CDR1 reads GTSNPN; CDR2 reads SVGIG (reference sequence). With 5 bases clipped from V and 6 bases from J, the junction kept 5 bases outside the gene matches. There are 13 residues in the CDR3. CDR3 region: CAWSTGGFQPQHF. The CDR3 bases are TGTGCCTGGTCGACAGGGGGGTTTCAGCCCCAGCATTTT.

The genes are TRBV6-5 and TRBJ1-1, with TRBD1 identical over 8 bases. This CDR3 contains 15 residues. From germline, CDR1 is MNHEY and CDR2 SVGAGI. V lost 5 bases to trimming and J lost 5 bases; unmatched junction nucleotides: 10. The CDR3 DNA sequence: TGTGCCAGCAGTAATCAGGGGGCTAGGAGGACTGAAGCTTTCTTT. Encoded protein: CASSNQGARRTEAFF.

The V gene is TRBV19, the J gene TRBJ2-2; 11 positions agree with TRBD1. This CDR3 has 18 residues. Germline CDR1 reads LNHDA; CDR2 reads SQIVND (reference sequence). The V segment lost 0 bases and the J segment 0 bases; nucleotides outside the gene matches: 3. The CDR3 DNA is TGTGCCAGTAGTATAGATAGGACAGGGGGCGCGAACACCGGGGAGCTGTTTTTT. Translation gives CASSIDRTGGANTGELFF.